These 29 T cell receptor beta chains were sequenced from one sample in a study of monozygotic twins with cystic fibrosis. Generated by immunoSEQ multiplex PCR, the TCRdb table keeps only in-frame clones and is missing some. The sample includes 20,000 to 25,000 clones, around 98% seen only once; the top ten take roughly 0.15%. The sample consisted of blood. These receptors came from a girl under 18 with cystic fibrosis.

The V gene is TRBV19, the J gene TRBJ2-7, with 12 bases that match TRBD2. The CDR3 length is 15 residues. The germline CDR1 and CDR2 sequences are LNHDA and SQIVND (reference sequence). The junction had 5 bases not matched to a gene; V was cut back by 3 bases and J by 5 bases. The CDR3 region is CASSITSGRSDEQYV. CDR3 sequence (DNA): TGTGCCAGTAGTATCACTAGCGGGAGGAGCGACGAGCAGTACGTC.

J is TRBJ1-2 and V is TRBV10-1; 12 bases match TRBD1. The germline gives CDR1 WNHNN, CDR2 SYGVQD (reference sequence). V lost 5 bases and J lost 7; bases outside the gene matches: 5. The CDR3 sequence is 14 residues long. CDR3 sequence reads: CASSPGTGGRGYTF. Here the CDR3 DNA reads TGCGCCAGCAGTCCCGGGACAGGGGGCCGTGGCTACACCTTC.

In its sample, this clone was seen once. The rearrangement uses TRBV5-4 and TRBJ1-2; the match to TRBD1 covers 8 bases. CDR3 length: 15 residues. Germline V gene data show CDR1 as SGHNT and CDR2 as YYREEE (reference sequence). Unmatched junction bases numbered 10, after V lost 1 base and J lost 8 bases. The CDR3 DNA reads TGTGCCAGCAGCTTGTGGGTTCAGGGGGCTTGGGGCTACACCTTC. This translates into CASSLWVQGAWGYTF.

This rearrangement joins TRBV2 to TRBJ1-2; 8 bases are a match to TRBD1. CDR3 size: 14 residues. The V gene end was trimmed by 1 base and the J gene end by 4 bases; junction bases not matched to a gene: 2. CDR1 is SNHLY and CDR2 is FYNNEI in the germline V gene. CDR3: CASSEEGQVYGYTF. The CDR3 region has the DNA TGTGCCAGCAGTGAAGAGGGACAGGTCTATGGCTACACCTTC.

The V and J genes are TRBV13 and TRBJ2-1; 8 nucleotides agree with TRBD2. Germline CDR1 and CDR2: PRHDT and FYEKMQ (reference sequence). The CDR3 runs to 15 residues. J was trimmed by 0 bases and V by 4 bases; bases with no gene match: 2. CDR3 residues: CASSSLADSYNEQFF. Here the CDR3 DNA reads TGTGCCAGCAGCTCACTAGCGGACTCCTACAATGAGCAGTTCTTC.

The chain carries TRBV30 and TRBJ2-7; 7 bases agree with TRBD1. The CDR3 contains 12 residues. V lost 5 bases to trimming and J lost 4 bases; unmatched junction nucleotides: 5. Germline assignment: CDR1 GTSNPN and CDR2 SVGIG (reference sequence). In nucleotides, the CDR3 is TGTGCCTGGGACAGGGCAGGGTACGAGCAGTACGTC. Its translation is CAWDRAGYEQYV.

The table lists this clone with a count of one. The genes are TRBV18 and TRBJ1-5; D gene ambiguous. The CDR3 extends over 16 amino acids. Germline V gives CDR1 KGHSH, CDR2 LQKENI. V was shortened by 3 bases and J by 0 bases, with 12 bases between the two germline ends. CDR3 sequence reads: CASSPTGGYSNQPQHF. The DNA for the CDR3 is TGTGCCAGCTCACCCACGGGAGGGTATAGCAATCAGCCCCAGCATTTT.

The table lists this clone with a count of one. DNA for the CDR3: TGTGCCAGCATTAGGACAGGGCCATCAATTGCGGAGACCCAGTACTTC. This translates into CASIRTGPSIAETQYF. V gene TRBV2 combines with J gene TRBJ2-5; 8 positions match TRBD1. Germline assignment: CDR1 SNHLY and CDR2 FYNNEI. This CDR3 region has 16 residues. V lost 7 bases to trimming and J lost 5 bases; unmatched junction nucleotides: 15. Looking up the rest from reference TRBV2 and TRBJ2-5 gives the full variable domain: EPEVTQTPSHQVTQMGQEVILRCVPISNHLYFYWYRQILGQKVEFLVSFYNNEISEKSEIFDDQFSVERPDGSNFTLKIRSTKLEDSAMYFCASIRTGPSIAETQYFGPGTRLLVL.

The chain is built from TRBV6-6 and TRBJ2-5, with 7 bases that match TRBD2. This CDR3 has 13 residues. V gave up 6 bases and J gave up 5 bases; unmatched junction bases: 6. Germline CDR1 reads MNHNY; CDR2 reads SVGAGI (reference sequence). The CDR3 sequence is CASRPGTTETQYF. CDR3 DNA sequence: TGTGCCAGCAGGCCCGGGACTACGGAGACCCAGTACTTC.

The chain employs TRBV4-1 and TRBJ2-6, with D tentatively TRBD2 (6 bases). The CDR3 loop spans 19 amino acids. The V and J ends lost 4 bases and 0 bases respectively, with 19 bases between them. Germline CDR1 MGHRA, CDR2 YSYEKL. As DNA, the CDR3 is TGCGCCAGCAGCCCTTTTATTATTTTCGGGAGCTCTGGGGCCAACGTCCTGACTTTC. This encodes CASSPFIIFGSSGANVLTF.

The chain is built from TRBV2 and TRBJ1-1; a possible D gene is TRBD1 (5 bases). This CDR3 is built from 13 residues. V lost 5 bases and J 1 base, leaving 8 bases between the germline ends. Germline CDR1 reads SNHLY; CDR2 reads FYNNEI. DNA of the CDR3: TGTGCCAGCAGTTGGCAGGGGAACACTGAAGCTTTCTTT. Its protein is CASSWQGNTEAFF.

Worth noting for this clone: One end of the junction does not line up with germline, which may come from a read error. The gene calls are TRBV10-2 and TRBJ2-2; D gene ambiguous. Germline V lookup: CDR1 WSHSY, CDR2 SAAADI. The CDR3 extends over 14 amino acids. The CDR3 loop reads CASSDYPNSGELFF. DNA for the CDR3: TGCGCCAGCAGTGATTATCCTAACAGCGGGGAGCTGTTTTTT.

V gene TRBV2 combines with J gene TRBJ1-1; 11 bases fit TRBD1. Germline CDR1 and CDR2: SNHLY and FYNNEI. There are 14 residues in the CDR3. The junction had 6 bases not matched to a gene; V was cut back by 6 bases and J by 6 bases. The CDR3 DNA sequence: TGTGCCAGCAGGGGGACAGGGGGTACTGCTGAAGCTTTCTTT. Amino acids: CASRGTGGTAEAFF.

The gene calls are TRBV6-6 and TRBJ2-7; D could derive from TRBD1 or TRBD2 (5 bases each). The germline V gene has CDR1 MNHNY and CDR2 SVGAGI (reference sequence). The V end was cut by 5 bases, the J end by 0 bases, with 11 bases between. The CDR3 is 14 residues long. The CDR3 region has the DNA TGTGCCAGCAGTCCGGGACGGCGCTCCTACGAGCAGTACTTC. It codes for CASSPGRRSYEQYF.

The chain links TRBV7-2 to TRBJ1-5; D gene unclear. V shed 1 base and J shed 6 bases, with 13 bases lying between them. Germline V gene lookup returns CDR1 SGHTA and CDR2 FQGNSA. CDR3 length: 15 amino acids. In DNA form, the CDR3 reads TGTGCCAGCAGCTTAGGACCGTCAAAGAGTCAGCCCCAGCATTTT. It yields the protein CASSLGPSKSQPQHF.

The chain recombines TRBV9 with TRBJ2-1; 11 bases match TRBD2. Germline assignment: CDR1 SGDLS and CDR2 YYNGEE. J gave up 4 bases and V 5 bases, and 8 bases lay outside the gene matches. The CDR3 extends over 16 amino acids. The CDR3 spells CASSQQGTSGYNEQFF. CDR3 DNA: TGTGCCAGCAGTCAACAGGGGACTAGCGGATACAATGAGCAGTTCTTC.

This sequence joins TRBV29-1 and TRBJ1-2; D ambiguous. Per germline, CDR1 SQVTM and CDR2 ANQGSEA. The CDR3 sequence is 11 residues long. Trimming took off 3 bases at V and 8 bases at J, with 10 bases between the two ends. Here the CDR3 reads CSVEGREGYTF. CDR3 bases: TGCAGCGTTGAGGGGAGGGAGGGCTACACCTTC.

The chain's CDR3 is CASGRSFTDTQYF. The CDR3 DNA follows: TGTGCCAGCGGGCGGTCGTTCACAGATACGCAGTATTTT. The chain is built from TRBV21-1 and TRBJ2-3. TRBV21-1 is marked as a pseudogene. The CDR3 length is 13 residues.

The gene calls are TRBV7-9 and TRBJ1-1; D is uncertain. Germline V gene lookup returns CDR1 SEHNR and CDR2 FQNEAQ (reference sequence). CDR3 size: 13 residues. V was clipped by 0 bases and J by 4 bases, with 6 bases between them. CDR3 in amino acids: CASSLAGTTEAFF. CDR3 sequence (DNA): TGTGCCAGCAGCTTAGCGGGCACCACTGAAGCTTTCTTT.

The chain couples TRBV10-3 to TRBJ1-5; perhaps TRBD1 as D (5 bases). The germline V gene has CDR1 ENHRY and CDR2 SYGVKD. CDR3 length: 17 amino acids. V lost 4 bases and J lost 0, with 16 bases in between. The CDR3 bases are TGTGCCATCAGTGCCAACTGGGGGGGACCTAGCAATCAGCCCCAGCATTTT. This gives the protein CAISANWGGPSNQPQHF.

CDR3 nucleotide sequence: TGTGCCAGCAGCGCGGGAGGAGGGAGCAATGAGCAGTTCTTC. Amino acids: CASSAGGGSNEQFF. This chain connects TRBV9 to TRBJ2-1, with 7 positions matching TRBD2. V shed 3 bases, J shed 6 bases, and the junction held 6 bases outside the gene matches. Germline CDR1 and CDR2: SGDLS and YYNGEE. The CDR3 length is 14 residues.

The genes are TRBV11-2 and TRBJ2-4; D might be TRBD2 (5 bases). V lost 6 bases, J lost 2 bases, and 8 bases lay in between. The CDR3 sequence is 13 residues long. Germline V CDR1 and CDR2: SGHAT, FQNNGV. The CDR3 is CASRPGTKNIQYF. The CDR3 nucleotides are TGTGCCAGCAGACCCGGGACCAAAAACATTCAGTACTTC. Full variable domain (rest looked up from reference TRBV11-2 and TRBJ2-4): EAGVAQSPRYKIIEKRQSVAFWCNPISGHATLYWYQQILGQGPKLLIQFQNNGVVDDSQLPKDRFSAERLKGVDSTLKIQPAKLEDSAVYLCASRPGTKNIQYFGAGTRLSVL.

The V call is TRBV4-3, the J call TRBJ2-3; no clear D gene. Germline CDR1 is LGHNA and CDR2 is YSLEER. This CDR3 has 13 residues. The V gene lost 0 bases and the J gene lost 6 bases, with 7 bases spanning the gap. The chain's CDR3 is CASSQDARDTQYF. For the CDR3, the DNA is TGCGCCAGCAGCCAAGATGCGCGGGATACGCAGTATTTT.

J is TRBJ1-3 and V is TRBV5-6; no reliable D call. The V gene lost 4 bases and the J gene lost 3 bases, with 11 bases spanning the gap. This CDR3 has 14 amino acids. CDR1 is SGHDT, CDR2 YYEEEE, per germline. Here the CDR3 DNA reads TGTGCCAGCAGCCCAACGCTGCTTGGAAACACCATATATTTT. Residues: CASSPTLLGNTIYF.

The chain links TRBV7-2 to TRBJ2-3; no reliable D call. The ends were cut back, 3 bases at V and 0 bases at J, with 4 bases in the middle. The length of the CDR3 is 13 residues. CDR1 SGHTA and CDR2 FQGNSA come from the germline V gene. DNA for the CDR3: TGTGCCAGCAGCTTTATGAGCACAGATACGCAGTATTTT. Translated: CASSFMSTDTQYF.

The chain combines TRBV9 with TRBJ1-1; D is unclear. Germline CDR1 and CDR2: SGDLS and YYNGEE. This CDR3 spans 16 amino acids. The germline V and J ends were trimmed by 3 bases and 2 bases, with 17 bases remaining between them. As DNA, the CDR3 is TGTGCCAGCAGCGCTCCAGTTGGGCAGCAAAACACTGAAGCTTTCTTT. Residues: CASSAPVGQQNTEAFF. The full variable domain, its missing parts supplied by reference TRBV9 and TRBJ1-1, is DSGVTQTPKHLITATGQRVTLRCSPRSGDLSVYWYQQSLDQGLQFLIQYYNGEERAKGNILERFSAQQFPDLHSELNLSSLELGDSALYFCASSAPVGQQNTEAFFGQGTRLTVV.

This chain links TRBV13 with TRBJ1-2; no clear D. Germline V lookup: CDR1 PRHDT, CDR2 FYEKMQ (reference sequence). Trimming removed 2 bases from V and 5 bases from J, with 15 bases in between. The CDR3 is made up of 15 amino acids. CDR3 bases: TGTGCCAGCAGCTTAAAGGGAACTGGCTTATATGGCTACACCTTC. The encoded protein is CASSLKGTGLYGYTF. The full variable domain, in which reference TRBV13 and TRBJ1-2 provide the parts outside the CDR3, is AAGVIQSPRHLIKEKRETATLKCYPIPRHDTVYWYQQGPGQDPQFLISFYEKMQSDKGSIPDRFSAQQFSDYHSELNMSSLELGDSALYFCASSLKGTGLYGYTFGSGTRLTVV.

This chain joins TRBV27 and TRBJ1-4, with D maybe TRBD1 (6 bases). The CDR3 spans 15 residues. CDR1 is MNHEY and CDR2 is SMNVEV in the germline V gene (reference sequence). The V end lost 1 base, the J end lost 6 bases, and 12 bases lay between the germline ends. CDR3: CASSLFRQGYEKLFF. The CDR3 DNA reads as TGTGCCAGCAGTTTATTCAGGCAGGGGTATGAAAAACTGTTTTTT.

The V and J genes are TRBV9 and TRBJ1-4, with D perhaps TRBD1 (6 bases). This CDR3 contains 16 residues. Trimming cost V 3 bases and J 3 bases, with 15 bases left between them. In germline, CDR1 is SGDLS, CDR2 YYNGEE. In DNA, the CDR3 is TGTGCCAGCAGCGCCGGCCCCAGGGGAGCTAATGAAAAACTGTTTTTT. Translated: CASSAGPRGANEKLFF.